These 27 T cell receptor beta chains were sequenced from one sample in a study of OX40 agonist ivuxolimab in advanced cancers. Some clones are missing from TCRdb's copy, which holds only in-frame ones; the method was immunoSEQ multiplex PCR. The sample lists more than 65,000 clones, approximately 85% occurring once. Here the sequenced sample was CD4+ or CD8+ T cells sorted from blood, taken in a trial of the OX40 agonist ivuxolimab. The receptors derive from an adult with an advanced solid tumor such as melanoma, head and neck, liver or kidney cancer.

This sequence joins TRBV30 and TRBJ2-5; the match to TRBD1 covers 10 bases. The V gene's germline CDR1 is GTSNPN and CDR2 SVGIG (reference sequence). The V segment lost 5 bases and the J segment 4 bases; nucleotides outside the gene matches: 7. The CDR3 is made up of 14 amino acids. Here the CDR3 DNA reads TGTGCCTGGGGCAGACAGGGGGCCGGAGAGACCCAGTACTTC. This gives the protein CAWGRQGAGETQYF.

Written as DNA, the CDR3 is TGTGCCAGCAGTCCCGGACCGGGACTCGAAGAGACCCAGTACTTC. It is translated as CASSPGPGLEETQYF. This sequence joins TRBV6-6 and TRBJ2-5, with a possible D match to TRBD2 (6 bases). The germline gives CDR1 MNHNY, CDR2 SVGAGI (reference sequence). V dropped 5 bases and J dropped 3 bases, with 16 bases sitting between them. The length of the CDR3 is 15 residues.

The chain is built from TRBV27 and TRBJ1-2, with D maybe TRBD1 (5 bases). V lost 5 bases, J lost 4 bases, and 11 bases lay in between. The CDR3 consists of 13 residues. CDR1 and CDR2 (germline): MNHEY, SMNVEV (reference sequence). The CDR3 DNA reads TGTGCCAGCAGTCCCCGGGACGGCTATGGCTACACCTTC. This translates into CASSPRDGYGYTF.

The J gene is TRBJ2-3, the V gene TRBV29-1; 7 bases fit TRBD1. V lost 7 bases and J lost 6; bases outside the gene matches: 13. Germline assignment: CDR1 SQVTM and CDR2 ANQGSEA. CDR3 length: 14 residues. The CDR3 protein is CSAQDRTTQDTQYF. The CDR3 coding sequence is TGCAGCGCCCAGGACAGGACCACTCAGGATACGCAGTATTTT.

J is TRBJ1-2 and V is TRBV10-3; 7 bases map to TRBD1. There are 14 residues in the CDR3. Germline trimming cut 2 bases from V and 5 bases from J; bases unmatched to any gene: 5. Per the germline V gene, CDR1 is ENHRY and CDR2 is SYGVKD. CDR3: CAISEVGQPYGYTF. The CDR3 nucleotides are TGTGCCATCAGTGAGGTGGGACAGCCTTATGGCTACACCTTC.

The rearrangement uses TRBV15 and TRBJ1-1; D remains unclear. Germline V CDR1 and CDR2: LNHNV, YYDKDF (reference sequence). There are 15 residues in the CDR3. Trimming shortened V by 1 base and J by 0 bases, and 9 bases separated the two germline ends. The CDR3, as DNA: TGTGCCACCAGCAGAGGGCCAGCGATGAACACTGAAGCTTTCTTT. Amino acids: CATSRGPAMNTEAFF.

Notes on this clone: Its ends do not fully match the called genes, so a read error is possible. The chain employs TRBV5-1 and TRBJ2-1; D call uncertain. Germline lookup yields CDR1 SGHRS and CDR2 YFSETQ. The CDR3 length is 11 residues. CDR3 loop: CASSLDRLWVF. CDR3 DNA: TGCGCCAGCAGCTTAGACCGGTTATGGGTCTTC.

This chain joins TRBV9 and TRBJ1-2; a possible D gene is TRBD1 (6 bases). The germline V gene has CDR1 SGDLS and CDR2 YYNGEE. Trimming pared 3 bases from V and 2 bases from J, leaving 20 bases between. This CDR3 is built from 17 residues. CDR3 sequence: CASSGRRRGRGNYGYTF. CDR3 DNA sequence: TGTGCCAGCAGCGGACGGAGGCGGGGAAGGGGGAACTATGGCTACACCTTC. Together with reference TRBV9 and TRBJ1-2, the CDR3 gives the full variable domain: DSGVTQTPKHLITATGQRVTLRCSPRSGDLSVYWYQQSLDQGLQFLIQYYNGEERAKGNILERFSAQQFPDLHSELNLSSLELGDSALYFCASSGRRRGRGNYGYTFGSGTRLTVV.

DNA for the CDR3: TGTGCCTGGAGTGGGGGCTTCAGGGGATTAAGGGAAAAACTGTTTTTT. Translated: CAWSGGFRGLREKLFF. This rearrangement joins TRBV30 to TRBJ1-4; the D gene is possibly TRBD1 (6 bases). The CDR3 consists of 16 residues. CDR1 is GTSNPN, CDR2 SVGIG, per germline (reference sequence). Trimming stripped 1 base from V and 8 bases from J, with 20 bases between.

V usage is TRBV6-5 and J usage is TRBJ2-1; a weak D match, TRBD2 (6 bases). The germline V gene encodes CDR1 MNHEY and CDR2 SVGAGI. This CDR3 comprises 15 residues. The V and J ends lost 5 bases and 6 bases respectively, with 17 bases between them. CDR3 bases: TGTGCCAGCAGTCGCCTCGGGAGTCAGGGCAATGAGCAGTTCTTC. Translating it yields CASSRLGSQGNEQFF.

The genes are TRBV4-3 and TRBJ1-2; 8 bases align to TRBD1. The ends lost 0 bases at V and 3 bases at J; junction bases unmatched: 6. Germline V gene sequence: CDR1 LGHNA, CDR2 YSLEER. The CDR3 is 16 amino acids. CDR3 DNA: TGCGCCAGCAGCCAAGATTACAGGGGGGCGGACTATGGCTACACCTTC. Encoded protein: CASSQDYRGADYGYTF.

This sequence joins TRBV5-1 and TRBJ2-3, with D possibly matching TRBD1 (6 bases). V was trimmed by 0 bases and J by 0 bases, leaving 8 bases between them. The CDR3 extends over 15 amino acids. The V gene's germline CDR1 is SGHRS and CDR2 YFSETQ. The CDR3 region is CASSLVQGSTDTQYF. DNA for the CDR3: TGCGCCAGCAGCTTGGTCCAGGGGAGCACAGATACGCAGTATTTT.

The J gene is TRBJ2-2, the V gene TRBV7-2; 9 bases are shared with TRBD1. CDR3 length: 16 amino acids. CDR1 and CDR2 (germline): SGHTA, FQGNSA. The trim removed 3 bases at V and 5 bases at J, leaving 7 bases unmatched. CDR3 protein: CASSFPTGGRTGELFF. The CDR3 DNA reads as TGTGCCAGCAGCTTCCCGACAGGGGGTCGGACCGGGGAGCTGTTTTTT.

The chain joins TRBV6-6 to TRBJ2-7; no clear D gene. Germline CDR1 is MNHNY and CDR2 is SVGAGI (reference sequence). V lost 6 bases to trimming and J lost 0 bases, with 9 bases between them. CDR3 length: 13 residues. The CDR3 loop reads CASSRDGSYEQYF. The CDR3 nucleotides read TGTGCCAGCAGCCGAGACGGCTCCTACGAGCAGTACTTC.

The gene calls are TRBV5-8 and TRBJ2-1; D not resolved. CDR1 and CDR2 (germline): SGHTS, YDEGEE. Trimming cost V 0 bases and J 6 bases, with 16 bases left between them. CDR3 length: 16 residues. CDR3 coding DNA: TGTGCCAGCAGCTTGGCTGTTTTTCGGGCGAGCAATGAGCAGTTCTTC. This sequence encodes CASSLAVFRASNEQFF.

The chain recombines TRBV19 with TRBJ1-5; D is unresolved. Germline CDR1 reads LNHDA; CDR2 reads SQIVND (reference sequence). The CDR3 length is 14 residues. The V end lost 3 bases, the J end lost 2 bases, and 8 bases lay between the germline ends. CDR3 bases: TGTGCCAGTAGTATGACATCCCGCAATCAGCCCCAGCATTTT. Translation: CASSMTSRNQPQHF.

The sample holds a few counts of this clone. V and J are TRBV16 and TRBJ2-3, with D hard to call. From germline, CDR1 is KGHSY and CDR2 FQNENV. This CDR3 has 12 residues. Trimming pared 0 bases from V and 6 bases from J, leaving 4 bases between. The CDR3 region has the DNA TGTGCCAGCAGCCAATCTGTGGATACGCAGTATTTT. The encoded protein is CASSQSVDTQYF. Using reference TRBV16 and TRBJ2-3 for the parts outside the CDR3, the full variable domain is GEEVAQTPKHLVRGEGQKAKLYCAPIKGHSYVFWYQQVLKNEFKFLISFQNENVFDETGMPKERFSAKCLPNSPCSLEIQATKLEDSAVYFCASSQSVDTQYFGPGTRLTVL.

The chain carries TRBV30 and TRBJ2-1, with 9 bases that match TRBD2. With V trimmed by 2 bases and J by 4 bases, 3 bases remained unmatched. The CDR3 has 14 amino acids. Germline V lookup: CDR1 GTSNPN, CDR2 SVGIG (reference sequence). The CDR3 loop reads CAWSRAGGYNEQFF. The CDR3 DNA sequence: TGTGCCTGGAGTCGAGCGGGGGGTTACAATGAGCAGTTCTTC.

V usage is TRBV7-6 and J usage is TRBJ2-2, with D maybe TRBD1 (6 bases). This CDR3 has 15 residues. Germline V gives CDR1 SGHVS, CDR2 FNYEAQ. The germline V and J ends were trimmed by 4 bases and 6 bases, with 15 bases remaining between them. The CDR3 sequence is CASSWAGEIAGELFF. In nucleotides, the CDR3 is TGTGCCAGCAGCTGGGCAGGGGAAATCGCCGGGGAGCTGTTTTTT. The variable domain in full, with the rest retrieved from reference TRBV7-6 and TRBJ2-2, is GAGVSQSPRYKVTKRGQDVALRCDPISGHVSLYWYRQALGQGPEFLTYFNYEAQQDKSGLPNDRFSAERPEGSISTLTIQRTEQRDSAMYRCASSWAGEIAGELFFGEGSRLTVL.

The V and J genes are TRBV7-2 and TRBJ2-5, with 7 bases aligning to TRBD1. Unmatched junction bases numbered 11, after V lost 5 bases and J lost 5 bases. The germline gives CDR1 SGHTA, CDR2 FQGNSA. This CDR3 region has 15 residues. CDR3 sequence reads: CASSLFGQDRETQYF. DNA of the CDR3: TGTGCCAGCAGCCTTTTCGGACAGGATCGGGAGACCCAGTACTTC.

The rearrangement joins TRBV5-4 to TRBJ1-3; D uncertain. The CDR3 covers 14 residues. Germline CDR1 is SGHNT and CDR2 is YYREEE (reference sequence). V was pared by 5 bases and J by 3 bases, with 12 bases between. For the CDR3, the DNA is TGTGCCAGCAGTTCGGACTTATTTGGAAACACCATATATTTT. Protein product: CASSSDLFGNTIYF.

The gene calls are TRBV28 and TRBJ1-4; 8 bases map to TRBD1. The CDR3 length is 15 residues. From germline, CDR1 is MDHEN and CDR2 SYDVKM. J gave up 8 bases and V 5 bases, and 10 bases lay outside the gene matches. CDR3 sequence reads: CASSKATGDYEKLFF. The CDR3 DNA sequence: TGTGCCAGCAGTAAGGCGACAGGGGACTACGAAAAACTGTTTTTT.

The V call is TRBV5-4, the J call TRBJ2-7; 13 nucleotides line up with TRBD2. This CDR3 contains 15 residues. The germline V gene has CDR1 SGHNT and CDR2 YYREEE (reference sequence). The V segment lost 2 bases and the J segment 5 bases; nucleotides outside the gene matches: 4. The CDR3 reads CASSLGLAGDNEQYF. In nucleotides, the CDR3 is TGTGCCAGCAGCTTAGGACTAGCGGGGGACAACGAGCAGTACTTC.

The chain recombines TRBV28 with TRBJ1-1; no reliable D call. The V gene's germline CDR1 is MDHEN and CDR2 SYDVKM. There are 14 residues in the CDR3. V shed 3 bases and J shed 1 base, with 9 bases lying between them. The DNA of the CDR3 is TGTGCCAGCAGTTTCGGAGGAAGGAACACTGAAGCTTTCTTT. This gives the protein CASSFGGRNTEAFF.

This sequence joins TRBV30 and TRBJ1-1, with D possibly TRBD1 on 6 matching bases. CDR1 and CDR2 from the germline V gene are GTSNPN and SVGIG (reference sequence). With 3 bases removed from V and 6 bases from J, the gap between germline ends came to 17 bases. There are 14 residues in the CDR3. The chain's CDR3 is CAWSATRGWSEAFF. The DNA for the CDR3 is TGTGCCTGGAGCGCCACCAGGGGTTGGTCTGAAGCTTTCTTT.

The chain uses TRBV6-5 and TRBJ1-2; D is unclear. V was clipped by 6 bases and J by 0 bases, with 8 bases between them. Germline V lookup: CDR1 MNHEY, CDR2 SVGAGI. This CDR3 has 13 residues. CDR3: CASSPSSNYGYTF. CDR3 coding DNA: TGTGCCAGCAGCCCCAGTTCTAACTATGGCTACACCTTC.

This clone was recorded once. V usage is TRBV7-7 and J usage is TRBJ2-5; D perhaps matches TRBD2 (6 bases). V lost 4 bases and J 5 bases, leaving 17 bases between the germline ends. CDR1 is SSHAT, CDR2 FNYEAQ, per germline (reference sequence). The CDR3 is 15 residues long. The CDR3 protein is CASSYRPGGEETQYF. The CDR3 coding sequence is TGTGCCAGCAGCTATCGGCCAGGCGGGGAGGAGACCCAGTACTTC.